The rows below give T cell receptor beta chains drawn from one sample of a study of cytomegalovirus exposure and HLA in healthy donors. Profiled with immunoSEQ multiplex PCR; TCRdb holds only in-frame clones, not every one. The table has some 150,000 clones, 85% to 95% seen once. The sequenced material came from PBMCs. These TCRs come from a man aged 18 to 30 in good health and CMV-seropositive. CDR3s include the opening cysteine and the closing phenylalanine or tryptophan. Each record gives: V gene, D gene, CDR3 length, clone size, J gene, CDR3 DNA, CDR3 protein. The D gene is left open where the match is weak. Clone size is stated in some rows and not others, as once, few, many or a class when expanded.

TRBV19	TRBD1	22	NA	TRBJ1-2	TGTGCCAGTACCCTTTATCCCGGGACAGGGCTGATCCAAGACCATCCCCTTTATGGCTACACCTTC	CASTLYPGTGLIQDHPLYGYTF
TRBV7-2	TRBD1	13	NA	TRBJ2-7	TGTGCCAGCAGCTGGGACAGATCCTACGAGCAGTACTTC	CASSWDRSYEQYF
TRBV25-1	TRBD2	13	few	TRBJ2-7	TGTGCCAGCATGGAAGGGACTACCTACGAGCAGTACTTC	CASMEGTTYEQYF
TRBV11-3	TRBD2	16	NA	TRBJ2-3	TGTGCCAGCAGCTCCGGACTAGCGGGAGGGACAGATACGCAGTATTTT	CASSSGLAGGTDTQYF
TRBV7-3	TRBD1	15	NA	TRBJ2-7	TGTGCCAGCAGCAGGGGACAGGGGAGCTCCTACGAGCAGTACTTC	CASSRGQGSSYEQYF
TRBV5-1	TRBD1	15	NA	TRBJ2-7	TGCGCCAGCAGAGACCTCGGGACAGGGGGCGAGGAGCAGTACTTC	CASRDLGTGGEEQYF
TRBV5-8	TRBD1	12	NA	TRBJ2-3	TGTGCCAGCAGTTCGACAGGGGGCACGCAGTATTTT	CASSSTGGTQYF
TRBV7-7	TRBD2	12	NA	TRBJ2-5	TGTGCCAGCAGTAGCGGGATAGGGACCCAGTACTTC	CASSSGIGTQYF
TRBV7-9	NA	13	NA	TRBJ1-1	TGTGCCAGCAGCTTATGGCTCCGGGGGGAAGCTTTCTTT	CASSLWLRGEAFF
TRBV6-5	NA	15	NA	TRBJ2-7	TGTGCCAGCAGTTACTCGTTGGGCGTGGTTTACGAGCAGTACTTC	CASSYSLGVVYEQYF
TRBV7-2	TRBD1	14	NA	TRBJ1-2	TGTGCCAGCATAAAACAGGGGGCTAACTATGGCTACACCTTC	CASIKQGANYGYTF
TRBV5-4	TRBD2	16	NA	TRBJ2-2	TGTGCCAGCAGCCCGGGGACTAGCGGGAGAACCGGGGAGCTGTTTTTT	CASSPGTSGRTGELFF
TRBV6-1	NA	14	NA	TRBJ1-5	TGTGCCTCCGGGGGACGTTATAGCAATCAGCCCCAGCATTTT	CASGGRYSNQPQHF
TRBV7-9	NA	16	NA	TRBJ2-7	TGTGCCAGCAGTTTTATAGAGGCGACTAGCTCCTACGAGCAGTACTTC	CASSFIEATSSYEQYF
TRBV5-1	TRBD1	13	NA	TRBJ2-1	TGCGCCAGCAGCAACCGACAGGGAAATGAGCAGTTCTTC	CASSNRQGNEQFF
TRBV6-1	TRBD1	14	NA	TRBJ2-7	TGTGCCAGCAGCCCAGGACAGGGGGCCGGCGAGCAGTACTTC	CASSPGQGAGEQYF
TRBV11-2	NA	15	NA	TRBJ2-1	TGTGCCAGCATGACCCTTATTGGGCCATACAATGAGCAGTTCTTC	CASMTLIGPYNEQFF
TRBV28	NA	14	once	TRBJ1-4	TGTGCCAGCAGCCCGACGGGATCTAATGAAAAACTGTTTTTT	CASSPTGSNEKLFF
TRBV9	NA	13	NA	TRBJ2-2	TGTGCCAGCAGCGTACGTATCACCGGGGAGCTGTTTTTT	CASSVRITGELFF
TRBV4-2	TRBD2	16	NA	TRBJ2-1	TGTGCCAGCAGCCACTACCTAGCGGGAGGCTACAATGAGCAGTTCTTC	CASSHYLAGGYNEQFF
TRBV2	TRBD1	12	NA	TRBJ2-7	TGTGCCAGCAGTCAACAGGGGTGGGAGCAGTACTTC	CASSQQGWEQYF
TRBV5-1	TRBD2	13	NA	TRBJ2-1	TGCGCCAGCAGCCAATCTAGCGGCAATGAGCAGTTCTTC	CASSQSSGNEQFF
TRBV28	NA	15	NA	TRBJ1-2	TGTGCCAGCAGTCCCGAAGCTTATCTACACTATGGCTACACCTTC	CASSPEAYLHYGYTF
TRBV29-1	NA	20	NA	TRBJ1-4	TGCAGCGTCTATGATGGGGGGGCGCGGACGGCGACCGTCGGCGGCGAAAAACTGTTTTTT	CSVYDGGARTATVGGEKLFF
TRBV28	NA	13	NA	TRBJ1-2	TGTGCCAGCTTTGTGGGCTCGGATTATGGCTACACCTTC	CASFVGSDYGYTF
TRBV6-6	TRBD1	14	once	TRBJ2-7	TGTGCCAGCAGTTACGGCAGGGGGCCATACGAGCAGTACTTC	CASSYGRGPYEQYF
TRBV28	TRBD2	14	NA	TRBJ2-7	TGTGCCAGCAGTGTACTAGCGGGGGCCTACGAGCAGTACTTC	CASSVLAGAYEQYF
TRBV28	TRBD1	15	NA	TRBJ2-7	TGTGCCAGCAGCCCGACAGGGGCCGCTTCCTACGAGCAGTACTTC	CASSPTGAASYEQYF
TRBV6-1	NA	14	once	TRBJ2-7	TGTGCCAGCACGACGGGTATGGGGCCCTACGAGCAGTACTTC	CASTTGMGPYEQYF
TRBV2	TRBD2	16	NA	TRBJ2-3	TGTGCCAGCAGTTCCTCCGGGACTAGCGGCACAGATACGCAGTATTTT	CASSSSGTSGTDTQYF
TRBV2	NA	14	NA	TRBJ1-4	TGTGCCAGCAGCGAAACACGAACTAATGAAAAACTGTTTTTT	CASSETRTNEKLFF
TRBV10-3	TRBD2	14	NA	TRBJ2-3	TGTGCCATATCGACTAGCGGGAGTCGAGATACGCAGTATTTT	CAISTSGSRDTQYF
TRBV29-1	NA	14	once	TRBJ2-4	TGCAGCGTTGGGGACTCCTTAGCCAAAAACATTCAGTACTTC	CSVGDSLAKNIQYF
TRBV28	TRBD1	15	NA	TRBJ2-7	TGTGCCAGCAGTCCTCGGACAGGGAGACCCTACGAGCAGTACTTC	CASSPRTGRPYEQYF
TRBV28	TRBD1	12	NA	TRBJ2-7	TGTGCCAGCAGACCCACGACAGGGGGGGAGTACTTC	CASRPTTGGEYF
TRBV20-1	NA	9	NA	TRBJ1-1	TGCAATTCCGCCCCGGGTGCTTTCTTT	CNSAPGAFF
TRBV5-1	NA	15	few	TRBJ2-3	TGCGCCAGCAGCTCCAACTCCCTGATGGCAGATACGCAGTATTTT	CASSSNSLMADTQYF
TRBV28	NA	11	NA	TRBJ2-1	TGTGCCAGCAGCACCTACAATGAGCAGTTCTTC	CASSTYNEQFF
TRBV7-9	NA	12	NA	TRBJ2-7	TGTGCCAGCAGCCTGACAGCCTACGAGCAGTACTTC	CASSLTAYEQYF
TRBV7-9	TRBD1	13	NA	TRBJ1-1	TGTGCCAGCAGGGGGACAGGGAACACTGAAGCTTTCTTT	CASRGTGNTEAFF
TRBV7-9	NA	11	NA	TRBJ1-1	TGTGCCAGCAGCTCTGTTTCCGAAGCTTTCTTT	CASSSVSEAFF
TRBV30	NA	13	NA	TRBJ2-3	TGTGCCTGGAGCAGGGGACCCACAGATACGCAGTATTTT	CAWSRGPTDTQYF
TRBV4-2	TRBD1	16	NA	TRBJ1-2	TGTGCCAGCAGCCAAGATCACCGGACAGGGCTTTATGGCTACACCTTC	CASSQDHRTGLYGYTF
TRBV5-1	TRBD2	16	NA	TRBJ2-7	TGCGCCAGCAGTTTCATTAGCGGGAGGGCCAGAGCCGAGCAGTACTTC	CASSFISGRARAEQYF